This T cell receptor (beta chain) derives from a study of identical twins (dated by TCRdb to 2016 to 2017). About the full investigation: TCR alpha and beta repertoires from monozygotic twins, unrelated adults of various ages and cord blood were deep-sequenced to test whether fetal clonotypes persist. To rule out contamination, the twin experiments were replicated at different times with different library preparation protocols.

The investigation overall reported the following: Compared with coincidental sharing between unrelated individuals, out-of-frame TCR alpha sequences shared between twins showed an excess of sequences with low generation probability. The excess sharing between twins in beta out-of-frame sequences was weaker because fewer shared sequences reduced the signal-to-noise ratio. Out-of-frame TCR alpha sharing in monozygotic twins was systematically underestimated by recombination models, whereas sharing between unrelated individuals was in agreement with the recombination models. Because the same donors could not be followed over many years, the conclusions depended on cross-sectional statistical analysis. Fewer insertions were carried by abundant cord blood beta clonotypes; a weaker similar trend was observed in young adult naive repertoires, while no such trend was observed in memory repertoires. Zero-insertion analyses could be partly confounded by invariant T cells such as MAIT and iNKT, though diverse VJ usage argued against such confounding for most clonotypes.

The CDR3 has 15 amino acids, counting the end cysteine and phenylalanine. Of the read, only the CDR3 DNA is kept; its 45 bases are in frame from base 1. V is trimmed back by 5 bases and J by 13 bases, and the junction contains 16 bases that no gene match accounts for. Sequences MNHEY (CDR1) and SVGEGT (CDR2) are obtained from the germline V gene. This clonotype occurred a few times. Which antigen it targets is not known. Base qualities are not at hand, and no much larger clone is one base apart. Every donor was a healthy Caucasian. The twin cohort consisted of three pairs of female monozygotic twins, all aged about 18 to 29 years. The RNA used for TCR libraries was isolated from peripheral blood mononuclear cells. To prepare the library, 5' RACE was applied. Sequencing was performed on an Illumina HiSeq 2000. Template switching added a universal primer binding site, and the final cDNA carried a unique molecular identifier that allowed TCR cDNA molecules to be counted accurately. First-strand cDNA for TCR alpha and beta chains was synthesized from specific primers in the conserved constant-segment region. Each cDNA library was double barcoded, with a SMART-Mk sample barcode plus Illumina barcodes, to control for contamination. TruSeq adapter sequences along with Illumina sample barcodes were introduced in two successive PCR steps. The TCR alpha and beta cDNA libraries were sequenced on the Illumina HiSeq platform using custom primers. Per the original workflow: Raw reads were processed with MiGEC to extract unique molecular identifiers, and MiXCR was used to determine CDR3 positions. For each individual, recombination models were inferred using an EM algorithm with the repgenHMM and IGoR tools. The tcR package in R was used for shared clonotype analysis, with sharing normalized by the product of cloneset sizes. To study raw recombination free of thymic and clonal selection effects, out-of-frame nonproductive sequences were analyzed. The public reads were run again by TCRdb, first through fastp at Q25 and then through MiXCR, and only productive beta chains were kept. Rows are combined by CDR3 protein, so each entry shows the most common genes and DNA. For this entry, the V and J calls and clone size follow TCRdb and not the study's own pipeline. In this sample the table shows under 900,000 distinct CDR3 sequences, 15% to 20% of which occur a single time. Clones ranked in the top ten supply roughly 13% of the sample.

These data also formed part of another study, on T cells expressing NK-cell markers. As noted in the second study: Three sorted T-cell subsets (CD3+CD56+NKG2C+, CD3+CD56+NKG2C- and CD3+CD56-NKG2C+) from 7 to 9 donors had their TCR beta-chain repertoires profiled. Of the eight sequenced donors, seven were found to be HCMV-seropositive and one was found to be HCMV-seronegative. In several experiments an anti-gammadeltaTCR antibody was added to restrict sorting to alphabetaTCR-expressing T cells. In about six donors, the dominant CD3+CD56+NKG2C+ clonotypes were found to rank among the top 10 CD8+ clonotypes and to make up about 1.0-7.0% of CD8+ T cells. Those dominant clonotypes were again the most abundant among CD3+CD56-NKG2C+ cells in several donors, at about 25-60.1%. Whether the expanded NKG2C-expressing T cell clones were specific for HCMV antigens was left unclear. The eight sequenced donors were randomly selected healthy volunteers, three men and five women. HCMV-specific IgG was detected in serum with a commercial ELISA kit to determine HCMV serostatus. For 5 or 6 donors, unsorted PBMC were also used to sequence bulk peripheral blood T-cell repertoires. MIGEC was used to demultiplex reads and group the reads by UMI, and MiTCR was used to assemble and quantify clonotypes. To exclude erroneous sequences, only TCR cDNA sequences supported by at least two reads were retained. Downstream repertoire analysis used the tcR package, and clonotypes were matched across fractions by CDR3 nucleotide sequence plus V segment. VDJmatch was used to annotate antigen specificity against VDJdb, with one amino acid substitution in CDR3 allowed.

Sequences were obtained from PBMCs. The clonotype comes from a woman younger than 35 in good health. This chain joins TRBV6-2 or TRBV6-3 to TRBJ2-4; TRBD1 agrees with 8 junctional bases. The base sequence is TGTGCCAGCAGTCCCGTGGCCGGGACAGGACGGGCCCAGTACTTC. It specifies CASSPVAGTGRAQYF.